One and the same sample provided the 11 T cell receptor beta chains below, sequenced in a study of blood T cell repertoires in COVID-19. Only in-frame clones appear in the TCRdb table, and some are missing; sequencing was by immunoSEQ multiplex PCR. The sample has approximately 500,000 clones; roughly 89% are singletons. Input material: peripheral blood. These receptors all come from a woman in her forties or fifties with COVID-19, enrolled during active disease.

V and J are TRBV5-6 and TRBJ1-2; D is possibly TRBD1 (5 bases). Trimming removed 5 bases from V and 8 bases from J, with 16 bases in between. The CDR3 runs 13 residues. CDR1 is SGHDT, CDR2 YYEEEE, per germline. CDR3 sequence (DNA): TGTGCCAGCAGGCGGCGGGGGGTGGACGGCTACACCTTC. Its protein is CASRRRGVDGYTF.

The chain combines TRBV5-6 with TRBJ2-1, with 8 nucleotides matching TRBD1. Germline lookup yields CDR1 SGHDT and CDR2 YYEEEE. V lost 3 bases, J lost 7 bases, and 12 bases stayed unmatched. The CDR3 runs 16 residues. The CDR3 region is CASSSAPGQGWNEQFF. The CDR3 DNA sequence: TGTGCCAGCAGCTCCGCTCCTGGACAGGGTTGGAATGAGCAGTTCTTC. The full variable domain, with the rest looked up from reference TRBV5-6 and TRBJ2-1, is DAGVTQSPTHLIKTRGQQVTLRCSPKSGHDTVSWYQQALGQGPQFIFQYYEEEERQRGNFPDRFSGHQFPNYSSELNVNALLLGDSALYLCASSSAPGQGWNEQFFGPGTRLTVL.

This chain links TRBV3-1 (or the pseudogene TRBV3-2) with TRBJ1-2; D ambiguous. V lost 3 bases and J lost 0, with 2 bases in between. This CDR3 contains 12 residues. Per the germline V gene, CDR1 is LGHDT and CDR2 is YNNKEL (reference sequence). This CDR3 reads CASSHSNYGYTF. The DNA of the CDR3 is TGTGCCAGCAGCCACTCTAACTATGGCTACACCTTC.

The rearrangement uses TRBV24-1 and TRBJ2-7; no firm D call. The length of the CDR3 is 13 residues. The V gene lost 4 bases and the J gene lost 1 base, with 7 bases spanning the gap. CDR1 and CDR2 from the germline V gene are KGHDR and SFDVKD. CDR3 sequence (DNA): TGTGCCACCAGTGACGGTGGTTCCTACGAGCAGTACTTC. Protein product: CATSDGGSYEQYF.

This clone was recorded a few times. The chain combines TRBV19 with TRBJ1-5; TRBD1 is a possible D gene (6 bases). V was shortened by 6 bases and J by 5 bases, with 11 bases between the two germline ends. The CDR3 is made up of 13 amino acids. Germline values: CDR1 LNHDA, CDR2 SQIVND (reference sequence). CDR3 region: CASSRGSYQPQHF. DNA for the CDR3: TGTGCCAGTAGCAGGGGATCGTATCAGCCCCAGCATTTT.

The chain couples TRBV6-5 to TRBJ2-7; TRBD1 might be the D (5 bases). The CDR3 spans 15 residues. The V and J ends lost 5 bases and 0 bases respectively, with 14 bases between them. Per the germline V gene, CDR1 is MNHEY and CDR2 is SVGAGI. CDR3 loop: CASSPEAGPSYEQYF. The CDR3 DNA is TGTGCCAGCAGTCCCGAGGCAGGGCCCTCCTACGAGCAGTACTTC.

This clone was counted between two and nine times. J is TRBJ1-6 and V is TRBV10-3; D is undetermined. V was shortened by 3 bases and J by 10 bases, with 7 bases between the two germline ends. This CDR3 is 12 amino acids long. Germline CDR1 and CDR2: ENHRY and SYGVKD. The CDR3 here is CAISEWESPLHF. The CDR3 DNA is TGTGCCATCAGTGAATGGGAGTCACCCCTCCACTTT.

The sample holds a few counts of this clone. V gene TRBV4-2 combines with J gene TRBJ1-2; 8 nucleotides line up with TRBD1. V shed 5 bases and J 5 bases; nucleotides not matched to a gene: 10. The CDR3 is made up of 15 amino acids. The germline CDR1 and CDR2 sequences are LGHNA and YNFKEQ. CDR3 in amino acids: CASSSRTGTGYGYTF. In nucleotides, the CDR3 is TGTGCCAGCAGCTCTCGGACCGGGACAGGTTATGGCTACACCTTC.

This chain uses TRBV18 with TRBJ2-3; D may be TRBD2 (5 bases). V was shortened by 2 bases and J by 4 bases, with 13 bases between the two germline ends. The CDR3 runs to 15 residues. CDR1 is KGHSH and CDR2 is LQKENI in the germline V gene. The CDR3 sequence: CASSPESWTSDTQYF. The CDR3 bases are TGTGCCAGCTCACCAGAGAGTTGGACTTCAGATACGCAGTATTTT.

This chain connects TRBV30 to TRBJ1-1; D is unclear. V was pared by 1 base and J by 8 bases, with 8 bases between. Germline V gene data show CDR1 as GTSNPN and CDR2 as SVGIG (reference sequence). The CDR3 is 11 amino acids. In DNA, the CDR3 is TGTGCCTGGAGTGGGACTGCAGAAGCTTTCTTT. Amino acid sequence: CAWSGTAEAFF.

This clone was observed a few times. The sample contains more than one DNA sequence encoding this CDR3. The chain links TRBV18 to TRBJ1-1; D perhaps matches TRBD1 (6 bases). The CDR3 is 15 amino acids. Looked up from germline, CDR1 is KGHSH and CDR2 is LQKENI. V was clipped by 1 base and J by 5 bases, with 14 bases between them. CDR3 amino acids: CASSPRLQGSTEAFF. In nucleotides, the CDR3 is TGTGCCAGCTCACCACGGCTACAGGGCAGTACTGAAGCTTTCTTT. The variable domain in full, completed from reference TRBV18 and TRBJ1-1, reads NAGVMQNPRHLVRRRGQEARLRCSPMKGHSHVYWYRQLPEEGLKFMVYLQKENIIDESGMPKERFSAEFPKEGPSILRIQQVVRGDSAAYFCASSPRLQGSTEAFFGQGTRLTVV.